Listed here are 18 T cell receptor beta chains from one sample, sequenced in a study of T cells in narcolepsy. Some clones are missing from TCRdb's copy, which holds only in-frame ones; the method was immunoSEQ multiplex PCR. The profile shows 30,000 to 40,000 clones, 80% to 85% of them singletons. What was sequenced was CD45RA- memory CD4+ T cells from PBMCs. These receptors came from a human donor with narcolepsy.

This clone was detected a few times. The gene calls are TRBV6-1 and TRBJ2-1; D perhaps matches TRBD1 (5 bases). CDR1 and CDR2 from the germline V gene are MNHNS and SASEGT. V was pared by 6 bases and J by 3 bases, with 9 bases between. The CDR3 is 13 residues long. The CDR3 bases are TGTGCCAGCAGAGGGGCGTTCTACAATGAGCAGTTCTTC. It is translated as CASRGAFYNEQFF.

As to this clone: A read error may produce the germline difference seen at one junction end. This rearrangement joins TRBV7-2 to TRBJ1-3, with D perhaps TRBD1 (5 bases). The germline V gene has CDR1 SGHTA and CDR2 FQGNSA. The CDR3 sequence is 15 residues long. CDR3 amino acids: CASSINRGRSGLGFF. CDR3 bases: TGTGCCAGCAGCATAAACCGGGGCCGTTCGGGCCTGGGGTTTTTT.

This chain uses TRBV7-6 with TRBJ1-6, with D maybe TRBD1 (5 bases). Germline assignment: CDR1 SGHVS and CDR2 FNYEAQ. CDR3 length equals 13 residues. V was trimmed by 5 bases and J by 10 bases, leaving 12 bases between them. CDR3 nucleotide sequence: TGTGCCAGCAGCCCCAGGGACGCCTCACCCCTCCACTTT. This encodes CASSPRDASPLHF.

This clone showed up just a few times. The chain combines TRBV27 with TRBJ2-7, with D maybe TRBD1 (6 bases). Germline values: CDR1 MNHEY, CDR2 SMNVEV (reference sequence). V dropped 7 bases and J dropped 3 bases, with 19 bases sitting between them. The CDR3 contains 15 residues. DNA of the CDR3: TGTGCCAGCATCTCTTCACCGGAAGGGGGCTACGAGCAGTACTTC. Translating it yields CASISSPEGGYEQYF.

This clone was counted a single time. The V gene is TRBV6-4, the J gene TRBJ2-7; a weak D match, TRBD2 (6 bases). The CDR3 runs to 16 residues. CDR1 and CDR2 from the germline V gene are MRHNA and SNTAGT. With 1 base removed from V and 0 bases from J, the gap between germline ends came to 13 bases. CDR3 DNA sequence: TGTGCCAGCAGTGACTTCTGGGACTCCGTCTCCTACGAGCAGTACTTC. Amino acids: CASSDFWDSVSYEQYF.

CDR3 in DNA: TGTGCCAGCAGCTTAGGGGCCTCGTGGGAGCAGTACTTC. Its protein product is CASSLGASWEQYF. The V call is TRBV11-2, the J call TRBJ2-7; D is unresolved. Looked up from germline, CDR1 is SGHAT and CDR2 is FQNNGV. Trimming pared 1 base from V and 7 bases from J, leaving 11 bases between. The CDR3 consists of 13 residues. Based on the CDR3 plus reference TRBV11-2 and TRBJ2-7, the full variable domain is EAGVAQSPRYKIIEKRQSVAFWCNPISGHATLYWYQQILGQGPKLLIQFQNNGVVDDSQLPKDRFSAERLKGVDSTLKIQPAKLEDSAVYLCASSLGASWEQYFGPGTRLTVT.

The J gene is TRBJ1-3, the V gene TRBV29-1, with D unresolved. V lost 4 bases and J 0 bases, leaving 13 bases between the germline ends. Germline values: CDR1 SQVTM, CDR2 ANQGSEA. The CDR3 is made up of 15 amino acids. CDR3 in DNA: TGCAGCGTTGCCCTGAGGAGCCCCTCTGGAAACACCATATATTTT. Translating gives CSVALRSPSGNTIYF. The complete variable domain, with remaining parts taken from reference TRBV29-1 and TRBJ1-3, reads SAVISQKPSRDICQRGTSLTIQCQVDSQVTMMFWYRQQPGQSLTLIATANQGSEATYESGFVIDKFPISRPNLTFSTLTVSNMSPEDSSIYLCSVALRSPSGNTIYFGEGSWLTVV.

This clone was detected a few times. V and J are TRBV18 and TRBJ2-5, with 11 bases aligning to TRBD2. This CDR3 is 16 amino acids long. The V and J ends lost 2 bases and 4 bases, in that order; junction bases with no gene match: 6. Looked up from germline, CDR1 is KGHSH and CDR2 is LQKENI. CDR3 region: CASSPGSGRAGETQYF. In DNA, the CDR3 is TGTGCCAGCTCACCAGGTAGCGGGAGGGCCGGAGAGACCCAGTACTTC.

The V call is TRBV6-6, the J call TRBJ2-7, with 10 bases fitting TRBD1. This CDR3 region has 14 residues. V dropped 5 bases and J dropped 1; count of bases not matched to a gene: 2. Germline-derived CDR1 and CDR2 are MNHNY and SVGAGI (reference sequence). The CDR3 loop reads CASSRTGGSYEQYF. The DNA for the CDR3 is TGTGCCAGCAGTCGGACAGGGGGGTCCTACGAGCAGTACTTC.

This clone has more than one count but fewer than ten. The chain joins TRBV5-4 to TRBJ1-3, with 7 bases matching TRBD1. CDR1 SGHNT and CDR2 YYREEE come from the germline V gene (reference sequence). Trimming removed 1 base from V and 6 bases from J; junction bases left unmatched: 4. The CDR3 sequence is 14 residues long. The CDR3 bases are TGTGCCAGCAGCTTGACAGGGGTCGAAAACACCATATATTTT. It is translated as CASSLTGVENTIYF.

On this clone itself: This may be a read error, as it is one base from a much larger clone. The gene calls are TRBV6-1 and TRBJ2-7; TRBD2 is a possible D gene (5 bases). The germline gives CDR1 MNHNS, CDR2 SASEGT. Trimming stripped 8 bases from V and 5 bases from J, with 19 bases between. The CDR3 has 14 amino acids. The CDR3: CASEPRRRSHEQYF. In nucleotides, the CDR3 is TGTGCCAGCGAGCCCCGGAGGCGCAGCCACGAGCAGTACTTC.

This clone was observed a handful of times. The chain combines TRBV5-1 with TRBJ2-3, with 7 bases aligning to TRBD2. Per germline, CDR1 SGHRS and CDR2 YFSETQ. Trimming cost V 0 bases and J 3 bases; bases outside gene matches: 4. The length of the CDR3 is 15 residues. The CDR3 reads CASSLVASGTDTQYF. CDR3 coding DNA: TGCGCCAGCAGCTTGGTGGCTAGCGGAACAGATACGCAGTATTTT.

The chain links TRBV5-1 to TRBJ2-1; 9 nucleotides match TRBD1. The V segment lost 4 bases and the J segment 7 bases; nucleotides outside the gene matches: 6. Per the germline V gene, CDR1 is SGHRS and CDR2 is YFSETQ. CDR3 length: 14 amino acids. CDR3 sequence: CASSGTGQGNEQFF. In DNA form, the CDR3 reads TGCGCCAGCAGCGGGACAGGGCAAGGGAATGAGCAGTTCTTC.

The J gene is TRBJ1-3, the V gene TRBV6-1; D is perhaps TRBD1 (5 bases). Trimming removed 6 bases at V and 1 base at J, with 7 bases between. The CDR3 contains 13 residues. Germline V gene sequence: CDR1 MNHNS, CDR2 SASEGT. CDR3 coding DNA: TGTGCCAGCAGACGACAGTCTGGAAACACCATATATTTT. Residues: CASRRQSGNTIYF.

This clone was found once. V usage is TRBV27 and J usage is TRBJ1-2; D is possibly TRBD1 (5 bases). Germline V gene lookup returns CDR1 MNHEY and CDR2 SMNVEV (reference sequence). The V and J ends lost 6 bases and 2 bases respectively, with 19 bases between them. The CDR3 runs to 16 residues. The CDR3 coding sequence is TGTGCCAGCAGACCTGAGAGGGGCCTCGGGAACTATGGCTACACCTTC. Residues: CASRPERGLGNYGYTF.

This chain joins TRBV7-2 and TRBJ1-4; tentative D call: TRBD1 (6 bases). This CDR3 has 16 residues. V lost 6 bases to trimming and J lost 4 bases, with 18 bases between them. The germline V gene encodes CDR1 SGHTA and CDR2 FQGNSA. Here the CDR3 reads CASSNFPGQHNEKLFF. For the CDR3, the DNA is TGTGCCAGCAGTAATTTTCCGGGACAACATAATGAAAAACTGTTTTTT.

J is TRBJ1-4 and V is TRBV7-9; the D is unclear. In germline, CDR1 is SEHNR, CDR2 FQNEAQ (reference sequence). There are 14 residues in the CDR3. V gave up 3 bases and J gave up 6 bases, with 11 bases separating them. The CDR3 DNA reads TGTGCCAGCAGCTTCGGGAGGGCCGATGAAAAACTGTTTTTT. It specifies CASSFGRADEKLFF. The complete variable domain, with remaining parts taken from reference TRBV7-9 and TRBJ1-4, reads DTGVSQNPRHKITKRGQNVTFRCDPISEHNRLYWYRQTLGQGPEFLTYFQNEAQLEKSRLLSDRFSAERPKGSFSTLEIQRTEQGDSAMYLCASSFGRADEKLFFGSGTQLSVL.

J is TRBJ2-7 and V is TRBV2; TRBD2 might be the D (6 bases). The CDR3 has 14 amino acids. Between the trimmed V and J ends, which lost 2 bases and 5 bases, there was a span of 13 bases. Germline V gives CDR1 SNHLY, CDR2 FYNNEI. The CDR3 bases are TGTGCCAGCAGTGAACAGGGAGGTGAAGACGAGCAGTACTTC. It yields the protein CASSEQGGEDEQYF.